The present TCR beta chain was sequenced within a study of early T cells in non-severe SARS-CoV-2 infection (dated by TCRdb to about 2021). Notes on the research overall: Because TCR sequencing was done on bulk RNA from unsorted whole blood, the alpha and beta chains could not be paired.

Study-wide conclusions, independent of this receptor: VDJdb matching was skewed toward anti-spike CD8 responses, so virus-specific expansions were likely underestimated and private and CD4 specificities were missed.

There are many counts of this clonotype. Which antigen it targets is not known. Base qualities are not at hand, and no much larger clone is one base apart. The method behind the library was 5' RACE. The sequencing machine was a NextSeq 500. The TCR library protocol attached unique molecular identifiers to individual cDNA molecules to correct for sequencing error and PCR bias. Both TCR alpha and beta chains were sequenced, and tight co-correlation was observed between alpha and beta sequence abundances in each sample. On the authors' methods: Decombinator V4 was used to perform V gene, J gene and CDR3 annotation of TCR sequences. Expanded TCRs were defined as changing significantly between any two time points under a Poisson model with p below 0.0001. TCR abundances were normalised to the total number of TCRs sequenced per sample and expressed as counts per million. VDJdb, accessed on 1 November 2021, was searched for TCRs annotated for CMV, EBV and SARS-CoV-2, and TCRs annotated for more than one antigen were excluded. TCRdb reanalyzed the raw reads on its own, using fastp at Q25 for trimming and MiXCR for clone calling, and kept in-frame beta chains. Identical CDR3 protein sequences are pooled into one entry, listed with their most common genes and DNA. Clone size and V and J calls follow TCRdb, not the original study. For this sample there are roughly 46,000 distinct CDR3 sequences; more than 4.5% appear just once. The ten biggest clones cover approximately 5.4% of the sample.

The study was a case-control design nested within a healthcare worker cohort in London, UK, with weekly nasopharyngeal swab PCR tests and blood sampling. Healthcare workers were enrolled in the week of the UK lockdown, from 23 to 31 March 2020, and were followed every week for up to roughly 15 weeks. Source: whole blood, taken at baseline. The clonotype was recovered from an adult who was a healthcare worker with PCR-confirmed SARS-CoV-2 infection or an uninfected control (not recorded which).

Here the CDR3 is given as CASSIGDTGELFF. The DNA sequence is TGTGCCAGTAGTATTGGGGACACCGGGGAGCTGTTTTTT. The chain was built from TRBV19 and TRBJ2-2; the D gene assignment is ambiguous. The V end loses 3 bases and the J end loses 3 bases, and a stretch of 5 bases separates them. The germline V gene (reference sequence) supplies CDR1 LNHDA and CDR2 SQIVND. Inclusive of the bounding cysteine and phenylalanine, the CDR3 is 13 residues long. Only CDR3 DNA remains: 39 bases, in frame from the first base. Beyond the CDR3, the reference TRBV19 and TRBJ2-2 genes provide the residues; the full variable domain reads: DGGITQSPKYLFRKEGQNVTLSCEQNLNHDAMYWYRQDPGQGLRLIYYSQIVNDFQKGDIAEGYSVSREKKESFPLTVTSAQKNPTAFYLCASSIGDTGELFFGEGSRLTVL.